These 7 T cell receptor beta chains came from one sample sequenced in a study of T cells in Graves' hyperthyroidism and ophthalmopathy. TCR beta CDR3 regions were amplified from RNA. The primer set for the first-round RT-PCR of the TCR CDR3 was HTBI. From the multiplex PCR reads, TCRdb called clonotypes with MiXCR, one entry per CDR3 protein. Altogether around 420,000 distinct CDR3 sequences are present, roughly an eighth being singletons, with the ten largest covering 5.3%. The material sequenced was blood. The receptors derive from a woman younger than 35 with Graves' hyperthyroidism.

This clonotype was observed a few times. The V call is TRBV30, the J call TRBJ2-7, with no clear D. The V gene's germline CDR1 is GTSNPN and CDR2 SVGIG (reference sequence). Between the trimmed V and J ends, which lost 0 bases and 5 bases, there was a span of 11 bases. The CDR3 has 13 residues. The CDR3 nucleotides are TGTGCCTGGAGTGTACTGGGTCCCAACGAGCAGTACTTC. This gives the protein CAWSVLGPNEQYF.

This clonotype has a handful of counts. The chain couples TRBV4-3 to TRBJ1-2; possible D gene TRBD1, 6 bases. The CDR3 consists of 16 residues. In germline, CDR1 is LGHNA, CDR2 YSLEER. V was trimmed by 1 base and J by 6 bases, leaving 18 bases between them. The CDR3 here is CASSQVGRGALHGYTF. CDR3 sequence (DNA): TGCGCCAGCAGCCAAGTGGGCCGGGGGGCGCTGCATGGCTACACCTTC.

This clonotype was detected many times. V and J are TRBV2 and TRBJ2-3, with D tentatively TRBD2 (6 bases). This CDR3 has 14 amino acids. V was pared by 4 bases and J by 6 bases, with 14 bases between. The germline gives CDR1 SNHLY, CDR2 FYNNEI. CDR3 DNA: TGTGCCAGCAGTGCCAGACTCCGGGGGGATACGCAGTATTTT. This sequence encodes CASSARLRGDTQYF.

This clonotype was counted at least ten times. This chain uses TRBV29-1 with TRBJ2-2, with a possible D match to TRBD1 (5 bases). From germline, CDR1 is SQVTM and CDR2 ANQGSEA. The CDR3 has 15 residues. V lost 5 bases, J lost 4 bases, and 17 bases lay in between. The CDR3 protein is CSVKKKGQPTGELFF. In nucleotides, the CDR3 is TGCAGCGTTAAGAAGAAGGGGCAACCCACCGGGGAGCTGTTTTTT.

This clonotype was picked up a small number of times. The gene calls are TRBV7-9 and TRBJ1-4; D might be TRBD1 (5 bases). Germline V gene lookup returns CDR1 SEHNR and CDR2 FQNEAQ (reference sequence). This CDR3 has 15 amino acids. V shed 0 bases and J shed 8 bases, with 13 bases lying between them. Here the CDR3 DNA reads TGTGCCAGCAGCTTAGCGCGGGGCGCGGGAGAAAAACTGTTTTTT. Protein: CASSLARGAGEKLFF.

This clonotype occurred many times. The chain is built from TRBV6-1 and TRBJ2-3; TRBD1 is a possible D gene (6 bases). The CDR3 covers 15 residues. Trimming removed 5 bases from V and 2 bases from J, with 14 bases in between. The germline V gene has CDR1 MNHNS and CDR2 SASEGT. The CDR3 loop reads CASSHRGSDTDTQYF. The DNA of the CDR3 is TGTGCCAGCAGTCATAGGGGGTCTGACACAGATACGCAGTATTTT.

This clonotype was detected ten times or more. This chain connects TRBV20-1 to TRBJ2-7, with 8 nucleotides matching TRBD2. The V segment lost 1 base and the J segment 6 bases; nucleotides outside the gene matches: 11. Germline-derived CDR1 and CDR2 are DFQATT and SNEGSKA (reference sequence). The CDR3 is 15 residues long. The CDR3, as DNA: TGCAGTGCTAGAGGTCAGCGGGAGTCAGTTCGCGAGCAGTACTTC. Amino acid sequence: CSARGQRESVREQYF.